These 7 T cell receptor beta chains share one sample of origin, sequenced in a study of beta chain features in type 1 diabetes. Reverse transcription of all isolated RNA meant that expressed TCRB transcripts were sequenced. The data were produced by immunoSEQ multiplex PCR, yet TCRdb's version contains in-frame clones alone and is incomplete. The table includes 350,000 or so clones, about 18% detected once. Sequenced material: naive CD4+ T cells from blood. Every receptor here comes from a woman younger than 35 in good health.

This clone was seen only a few times. The J gene is TRBJ1-5, the V gene TRBV29-1; 9 bases fit TRBD1. J lost 7 bases, V lost 5 bases, and 6 bases had no gene match. Germline V gives CDR1 SQVTM, CDR2 ANQGSEA. The CDR3 is 13 residues long. The DNA for the CDR3 is TGCAGCGTTTTGGACAGGGGCAGGCAGCCCCAGCATTTT. This translates into CSVLDRGRQPQHF.

This clone was seen a few times. The V gene is TRBV4-2, the J gene TRBJ2-7; 8 bases are a match to TRBD1. Germline V gene sequence: CDR1 LGHNA, CDR2 YNFKEQ. J gave up 7 bases and V 2 bases, and 4 bases lay outside the gene matches. The CDR3 is 13 amino acids. The CDR3 reads CASSQFTGGEQYF. CDR3 DNA: TGTGCCAGCAGCCAATTTACAGGGGGTGAGCAGTACTTC.

The chain carries TRBV30 and TRBJ2-2, with a possible D match to TRBD1 (5 bases). CDR1 and CDR2 from the germline V gene are GTSNPN and SVGIG (reference sequence). Trimming cost V 5 bases and J 2 bases, with 6 bases left between them. The CDR3 length is 12 residues. The CDR3 nucleotides read TGTGCCTGGCAGGGAAACACCGGGGAGCTGTTTTTT. This translates into CAWQGNTGELFF.

There are a few counts of this clone. The identical CDR3 is also encoded by other nucleotide sequences in the sample. The chain joins TRBV5-4 to TRBJ2-1; D remains ambiguous. The CDR3 runs to 15 residues. CDR1 is SGHNT, CDR2 YYREEE, per germline (reference sequence). V lost 2 bases to trimming and J lost 0 bases, with 9 bases between them. This CDR3 reads CASSLAPSSYNEQFF. DNA for the CDR3: TGTGCCAGCAGCTTAGCTCCGTCCTCCTACAATGAGCAGTTCTTC.

This clone came up a few times. J is TRBJ1-2 and V is TRBV11-1; 7 bases line up with TRBD1. The CDR3 is 15 residues long. V was pared by 5 bases and J by 6 bases, with 12 bases of the junction left unmatched. Germline lookup yields CDR1 SGHAT and CDR2 FQDESV (reference sequence). CDR3 residues: CASSPQTGIGDGYTF. The CDR3 DNA reads TGTGCCAGCAGCCCCCAGACAGGGATCGGCGATGGCTACACCTTC.

This clone came up a few times. The chain carries TRBV29-1 and TRBJ2-4; 7 nucleotides agree with TRBD2. With V trimmed by 3 bases and J by 6 bases, 2 bases remained unmatched. This CDR3 has 12 amino acids. Germline V gene sequence: CDR1 SQVTM, CDR2 ANQGSEA. CDR3 nucleotide sequence: TGCAGCGTTGATGGGGGGGGAAACATTCAGTACTTC. Its translation: CSVDGGGNIQYF.

The chain joins TRBV6-1 to TRBJ1-1; D might be TRBD1 (6 bases). Trimming took 6 bases from V and 0 from J, leaving 8 bases between them. CDR1 is MNHNS, CDR2 SASEGT, per germline. The CDR3 loop spans 13 amino acids. In DNA form, the CDR3 reads TGTGCCAGCAGACAGGGAATGAACACTGAAGCTTTCTTT. Its protein is CASRQGMNTEAFF.